This TCR beta chain was observed in a study of blood T cells in healthy people across ages. Study-wide results and caveats: A roughly linear age-dependent decrease characterized TCR beta diversity per million T cells. It was held that diversity estimates obtained from one million T cells represented underestimates.

With a J-beta primer mix and a sample-barcoded 5' primer, a second PCR ran 7 to 11 cycles. Every single cDNA molecule received a tag from a template-switch adaptor with 12 random nucleotides. TCRdb fed the 5' RACE reads into MiXCR, producing one record per CDR3 protein. The repertoire holds over 1,300,000 distinct CDR3 sequences, with 55% to 75% as singletons. This clonotype turned up a few times. Its antigen is as yet unknown. PBMCs, at least 7 million per sample, were isolated. The TCR sequence derives from a man younger than 35 in good health. The sequenced sample consisted of blood.

The CDR3 region has the DNA TGCAGCCCTATACCGCCGGGAGATACGCAGTATTTT. Amino acids: CSPIPPGDTQYF. The chain recombines TRBV29-1 with TRBJ2-3; D ambiguous. The germline V gene encodes CDR1 SQVTM and CDR2 ANQGSEA. This CDR3 is built from 12 residues. V was pared by 8 bases and J by 5 bases, with 14 bases between.